This passage covers 4 T cell receptor beta chains from one sample sequenced in a study of blood T cell repertoires in COVID-19. Measured with immunoSEQ multiplex PCR; TCRdb has only the in-frame clones, and not every one. Among about 98,000 clones listed, more than 85% were seen once. The source material was peripheral blood. The receptors originated from a young man with acute or convalescent COVID-19.

The chain has TRBV2 and TRBJ1-5; possible D gene TRBD1, 5 bases. The length of the CDR3 is 12 residues. Germline values: CDR1 SNHLY, CDR2 FYNNEI. Trimming removed 3 bases from V and 9 bases from J, with 9 bases in between. Here the CDR3 reads CASSDQGRPQHF. The CDR3 DNA is TGTGCCAGCAGTGATCAGGGAAGGCCCCAGCATTTT.

The chain couples TRBV19 to TRBJ2-3; D remains ambiguous. Trimming removed 4 bases from V and 0 bases from J, with 8 bases in between. In germline, CDR1 is LNHDA, CDR2 SQIVND (reference sequence). There are 14 residues in the CDR3. The CDR3 DNA reads TGTGCCAGTAGTAGCGGAACTAGCACAGATACGCAGTATTTT. Translation gives CASSSGTSTDTQYF.

V and J are TRBV27 and TRBJ1-5; possibly TRBD1 for D (5 bases). The ends were cut back, 6 bases at V and 7 bases at J, with 13 bases in the middle. The CDR3 length is 13 residues. The germline CDR1 and CDR2 sequences are MNHEY and SMNVEV (reference sequence). The CDR3 coding sequence is TGTGCCAGCAGCCCAGGGATTTGGCAGCCCCAGCATTTT. It specifies CASSPGIWQPQHF.

This sequence joins TRBV10-1 and TRBJ1-2, with D possibly matching TRBD1 (6 bases). Germline V gives CDR1 WNHNN, CDR2 SYGVQD (reference sequence). CDR3 size: 13 residues. Deletions cut 6 bases from V and 2 bases from J, with 10 bases between. CDR3 region: CASSKDRNYGYTF. The CDR3 DNA reads TGCGCCAGCAGCAAGGACAGAAACTATGGCTACACCTTC.